These T cell receptor beta chains were read from a single sample in a study of cytomegalovirus exposure and HLA in healthy donors. The repertoire was sequenced with immunoSEQ multiplex PCR; TCRdb's copy has only in-frame clones and lacks some. The sample has some 85,000 clones, over 60% seen once; the top ten hold 3.5% to 4.5%. Sequencing was performed on PBMCs. Every receptor here comes from a man younger than 40 in good health and CMV-seronegative. CDR3s leave out the opening cysteine and the closing phenylalanine or tryptophan.

V	J	length	CDR3
TRBV7-2	TRBJ2-3	13	ASSSDYLSTDTQY
TRBV30	TRBJ2-3	11	AWSVRSRDTQY
TRBV29-1	TRBJ1-5	11	SVGTGDHQPQH
TRBV4-2	TRBJ2-3	15	ASSQDGTGGPGDTQY
TRBV7-8	TRBJ2-3	10	ASTLYPDTQY
TRBV30	TRBJ1-5	12	AWSAQANNQPQH
TRBV28	TRBJ2-3	12	ASSLFSSTDTQY
TRBV28	TRBJ2-1	14	ASSLLVASGTNEQF
TRBV18	TRBJ2-1	14	ASSPPQGSGGNEQF
TRBV6-1	TRBJ1-2	12	ASILGQGNYGYT
TRBV30	TRBJ1-4	13	AWSVPDRGAEKLF
TRBV27	TRBJ2-7	14	ASSLSKGQGSHEQY
TRBV6-1	TRBJ2-3	14	ASSEQGAGGGDTQY
TRBV6-5	TRBJ1-2	10	ASTTGEGGYT
TRBV28	TRBJ2-1	10	ASSFRDNEQF
TRBV10-3	TRBJ1-3	13	AISVGQASGNTIY
TRBV21-1	TRBJ1-1	7	ASRTEAF
TRBV6-5	TRBJ1-6	14	ASSYSRQGASSPLH
TRBV7-6	TRBJ2-5	15	ASSQQGTGSRGETQY
TRBV5-4	TRBJ1-1	12	ASSGTGGNTEAF
TRBV5-5	TRBJ1-3	14	ASSLFTESSGNTIY
TRBV19	TRBJ2-2	12	ASSLTGGAGELF
TRBV5-1	TRBJ1-1	12	ASSLSRGDTEAF
TRBV4-3	TRBJ2-6	14	ASSQQSGSGANVLT
TRBV7-9	TRBJ2-1	14	ASSLLVAGVENEQF
TRBV6-4	TRBJ2-1	13	ASSDSTGGYNEQF
TRBV2	TRBJ2-5	13	ASSEGWGQGETQY
TRBV7-9	TRBJ2-2	14	ASSLFSQGDTGELF
TRBV5-4	TRBJ1-3	10	ASSLRGNTIY
TRBV18	TRBJ2-1	12	ASSPRTSPNEQF
TRBV30	TRBJ2-2	14	AWRPRGQGAAGELF
TRBV11-2	TRBJ2-7	11	ASSLGTSYEQY
TRBV7-6	TRBJ1-5	15	ASSLGTGGGSNQPQH
TRBV7-2	TRBJ1-2	14	ASSSFQGMESYGYT
TRBV4-1	TRBJ2-1	13	ASSQVQLAGGEQF
TRBV7-6	TRBJ2-7	11	ASSSDRYYEQY
TRBV19	TRBJ2-5	13	ASSTGTGGAETQY
TRBV30	TRBJ2-7	9	AWSKGYEQY
TRBV9	TRBJ1-1	15	ASSLSLSLGQNTEAF
TRBV4-3	TRBJ1-1	14	ASSQAPGQGDTEAF
TRBV15	TRBJ1-2	11	ATSRQGGNGYT
TRBV11-2	TRBJ1-5	12	ASSHRGGNQPQH
TRBV14	TRBJ1-1	15	ASSQVRGVVLETEAF
TRBV2	TRBJ1-2	13	ASSEVSGVNSGYT
TRBV7-8	TRBJ1-2	12	ASSFNRGNYGYT
TRBV6-1	TRBJ2-7	12	ASSEPLQVYEQY
TRBV30	TRBJ2-1	15	AWSLNRGRSADNEQF
TRBV28	TRBJ2-7	14	ASALAQASGNYEQY
TRBV30	TRBJ2-1	12	AWSPDYSYNEQF
TRBV5-4	TRBJ2-2	12	ASSTGGETGELL